This T cell receptor (beta chain) is drawn from a study of cytomegalovirus exposure and HLA in healthy donors. At the level of the study: From HLA-typed donors, an early data release held about 85 million unique TCRs.

Whole-study findings and limits: Across donors, most TCRs were seen rarely, yet some public ones were widespread.

There are a few counts of this clone. As yet, its antigen is unknown. PCR employed 60 Vbeta and 13 Jbeta primers. Repertoires were generated with immunoSEQ multiplex PCR, while TCRdb's copy carries only in-frame clones and drops some. The repertoire has approximately 150,000 clones, more than 75% of them found once; the top ten carry 14%. V was pared by 6 bases and J by 7 bases, with 15 bases between. The CDR3 sequence is 13 residues long. In germline, CDR1 is SNHLY, CDR2 FYNNEI. This TCR derives from a woman between 40 and 55 years old in good health and CMV-seronegative. The chain links TRBV2 to TRBJ2-5; weak D call: TRBD1 (5 bases). The source material was PBMCs. The CDR3 bases are TGTGCCAGCAGAGAGACAGCCCTGGGGACCCAGTACTTC. This translates into CASRETALGTQYF.